The entry below gives a single T cell receptor beta chain sequence along with its context. CDR1 and CDR2 from the germline V gene are MNHEY and SMNVEV (reference sequence). This CDR3 comprises 17 residues. The V end was cut by 6 bases, the J end by 7 bases, with 27 bases between. Per the study methods: Reference gene primers were amplified, and this amplification served to estimate nucleated cell counts. Sequencing was performed with immunoSEQ multiplex PCR; in TCRdb, only in-frame clones are kept and a portion is missing. V and J calls and clone size come straight from that table; D and trimming were deduced from the DNA. Of about 53,000 clones listed, nearly 90% are singletons. This sample was taken from a study of blood T cell repertoires in COVID-19. In the study overall: Some COVID-19 samples were acute and others convalescent; all came from the United States, Italy and Spain. PBMCs, B-cell-depleted T cells, or T cells provided the cDNA or gDNA that made up the material.

The sample consisted of peripheral blood. This receptor was taken from a man between 60 and 75 years old with active COVID-19. V usage is TRBV27 and J usage is TRBJ2-5; D possibly corresponds to TRBD1 (6 bases). This chain's CDR3 is CASRARPGQISLGTQYF. CDR3 in DNA: TGTGCCAGCAGAGCCCGGCCGGGACAAATAAGTTTAGGGACCCAGTACTTC.